One sample yielded the 32 T cell receptor beta chains listed below, sequenced in a study of T cell responses to AZD1222 COVID-19 vaccine. The table came from immunoSEQ multiplex PCR; TCRdb's copy has only in-frame clones and leaves some out. The sample lists approximately 120,000 clones; approximately 90% were seen once. This specimen consisted of peripheral blood, obtained on day 0 of AZD1222 vaccination. Every receptor here comes from an adult in good health.

This clone was observed at least ten times. The chain couples TRBV6-5 to TRBJ2-7; D call uncertain. The CDR3 has 15 residues. The V end was cut by 4 bases, the J end by 1 base, with 14 bases between. In germline, CDR1 is MNHEY, CDR2 SVGAGI. The CDR3 region has the DNA TGTGCCAGCAGTTCCCAACGGGTGGGGTCCTACGAGCAGTACTTC. This gives the protein CASSSQRVGSYEQYF.

The chain combines TRBV7-9 with TRBJ2-4; no firm D call. This CDR3 is 13 amino acids long. Trimming stripped 4 bases from V and 8 bases from J, with 12 bases between. Germline CDR1 and CDR2: SEHNR and FQNEAQ (reference sequence). The CDR3 protein is CASSSKALDIQYF. CDR3 bases: TGTGCCAGCAGCTCCAAGGCCCTAGACATTCAGTACTTC.

The sample holds a few counts of this clone. The gene calls are TRBV18 and TRBJ2-7; 8 nucleotides line up with TRBD1. After removal of 4 bases from V and 0 bases from J, the junction contained 5 bases not matched to a gene. Germline CDR1 reads KGHSH; CDR2 reads LQKENI. The CDR3 length is 15 residues. The CDR3 sequence: CASSQRQGSSYEQYF. The CDR3 region has the DNA TGTGCCAGCTCACAAAGACAGGGGAGCTCCTACGAGCAGTACTTC.

This rearrangement joins TRBV12-3 or TRBV12-4 to TRBJ2-2; a possible D gene is TRBD1 (6 bases). The CDR3 has 13 residues. Trimming took off 6 bases at V and 6 bases at J, with 11 bases between the two ends. The CDR3 sequence is CASSQGPAGELFF. The DNA for the CDR3 is TGTGCCAGCAGCCAGGGGCCAGCCGGGGAGCTGTTTTTT.

V is TRBV24-1 and J is TRBJ2-1, with TRBD2 identical over 7 bases. The CDR3 contains 18 residues. V dropped 9 bases and J dropped 5; count of bases not matched to a gene: 21. Germline loops: CDR1 KGHDR, CDR2 SFDVKD. For the CDR3, the DNA is TGTGCCACCGCAAGACGGGGCAGAGGACCGGGGGGAAACAATGAGCAGTTCTTC. Its translation is CATARRGRGPGGNNEQFF.

The chain couples TRBV19 to TRBJ2-3, with 10 positions matching TRBD2. After removal of 5 bases from V and 3 bases from J, the junction contained 2 bases not matched to a gene. This CDR3 is 14 amino acids long. Germline V CDR1 and CDR2: LNHDA, SQIVND (reference sequence). The CDR3 coding sequence is TGTGCCAGTAGTGAGCGGGAGGGTACAGATACGCAGTATTTT. Translating it yields CASSEREGTDTQYF.

The genes are TRBV5-1 and TRBJ2-2; TRBD2 is a possible D gene (6 bases). Trimming cost V 4 bases and J 5 bases, with 15 bases left between them. Germline CDR1 reads SGHRS; CDR2 reads YFSETQ. There are 15 residues in the CDR3. The CDR3 reads CASSRLDGGTGELFF. CDR3 nucleotide sequence: TGCGCCAGCAGCCGACTAGATGGGGGGACCGGGGAGCTGTTTTTT.

This chain links TRBV7-3 with TRBJ2-1; unclear D gene. V was trimmed by 4 bases and J by 4 bases, leaving 14 bases between them. Germline V lookup: CDR1 SGHTA, CDR2 FQGTGA. This CDR3 spans 15 amino acids. CDR3 sequence: CASSSDVGAYNEQFF. The CDR3 nucleotides are TGTGCCAGCAGCTCCGATGTAGGAGCGTACAATGAGCAGTTCTTC.

This chain uses TRBV7-2 with TRBJ2-2, with 15 bases fitting TRBD2. Per germline, CDR1 SGHTA and CDR2 FQGNSA. V was clipped by 3 bases and J by 5 bases; unmatched bases: 7. The CDR3 is made up of 18 amino acids. The CDR3: CASSLSGLAGGTTGELFF. The CDR3 nucleotides read TGTGCCAGCAGCTTGTCAGGACTAGCGGGAGGGACAACCGGGGAGCTGTTTTTT. Full variable domain (remainder filled in from reference TRBV7-2 and TRBJ2-2): GAGVSQSPSNKVTEKGKDVELRCDPISGHTALYWYRQSLGQGLEFLIYFQGNSAPDKSGLPSDRFSAERTGGSVSTLTIQRTQQEDSAVYLCASSLSGLAGGTTGELFFGEGSRLTVL.

The chain links TRBV6-5 to TRBJ2-1, with D possibly being TRBD2 (5 bases). V was clipped by 4 bases and J by 0 bases, with 13 bases between them. The germline gives CDR1 MNHEY, CDR2 SVGAGI. CDR3 length: 16 residues. DNA of the CDR3: TGTGCCAGCAGTTCCCCCGATGAGGGCTCCTACAATGAGCAGTTCTTC. This encodes CASSSPDEGSYNEQFF.

The V gene is TRBV9, the J gene TRBJ1-2, with TRBD1 matching over 9 bases. Germline V CDR1 and CDR2: SGDLS, YYNGEE. With V trimmed by 5 bases and J by 6 bases, 11 bases remained unmatched. This CDR3 region has 15 residues. CDR3 DNA: TGTGCCAGCAGAAAGGAGGGGACAGGGATCAATGGCTACACCTTC. It is translated as CASRKEGTGINGYTF.

Concerning this clone itself: Because the CDR3's place on the DNA is in doubt, the DNA is left out and the CDR3 is given as listed by TCRdb. V is TRBV9 and J is TRBJ1-6. The CDR3 region is 14 residues in length, termini included. Germline V CDR1 and CDR2: SGDLS, YYNGEE. The CDR3 reads CASSFGAGNSPLHF.

The chain is built from TRBV7-2 and TRBJ2-5; D possibly matches TRBD1 or TRBD2 (5 bases each). Trimming removed 5 bases at V and 1 base at J, with 14 bases between. The CDR3 covers 15 residues. Germline assignment: CDR1 SGHTA and CDR2 FQGNSA. This CDR3 reads CASSQAGTLQETQYF. CDR3 DNA: TGTGCCAGCAGCCAAGCCGGGACCCTCCAAGAGACCCAGTACTTC.

The rearrangement joins TRBV4-1 to TRBJ1-1; D not certain. The CDR3 contains 14 residues. Looked up from germline, CDR1 is MGHRA and CDR2 is YSYEKL. Between the trimmed V and J ends, which lost 0 bases and 1 base, there was a span of 6 bases. This CDR3 is CASSQDPGNTEAFF. The CDR3 coding sequence is TGCGCCAGCAGCCAAGATCCAGGGAACACTGAAGCTTTCTTT.

Here the CDR3 DNA reads TGTGCCAGCAGAAACTCCGGGATCTTTAATCAGCCCCAGCATTTT. This translates into CASRNSGIFNQPQHF. This sequence joins TRBV28 and TRBJ1-5; D remains unclear. Looked up from germline, CDR1 is MDHEN and CDR2 is SYDVKM. V was trimmed by 6 bases and J by 4 bases, leaving 16 bases between them. This CDR3 has 15 residues. Based on the CDR3 plus reference TRBV28 and TRBJ1-5, the full variable domain is DVKVTQSSRYLVKRTGEKVFLECVQDMDHENMFWYRQDPGLGLRLIYFSYDVKMKEKGDIPEGYSVSREKKERFSLILESASTNQTSMYLCASRNSGIFNQPQHFGDGTRLSIL.

V usage is TRBV1 and J usage is TRBJ2-2; the D segment call TRBD2 is taken from the table without a DNA check. TRBV1 is a known pseudogene. The CDR3 totals 14 residues. CDR3 amino acids: CTSSQARDTGELFF. DNA for the CDR3: TGCACCAGCAGCCAAGCCCGAGACACCGGGGAGCTGTTTTTT.

J is TRBJ2-7 and V is TRBV5-1; D gene uncertain. V gave up 0 bases and J gave up 7 bases, with 14 bases separating them. The germline gives CDR1 SGHRS, CDR2 YFSETQ. The CDR3 is 14 amino acids. Here the CDR3 reads CASSLGLTMGEQYF. The DNA for the CDR3 is TGCGCCAGCAGCTTGGGCCTGACCATGGGGGAGCAGTACTTC.

This clone was recorded only once. The V call is TRBV4-3, the J call TRBJ2-2; possible D gene TRBD1, 5 bases. The V end was cut by 1 base, the J end by 3 bases, with 12 bases between. The germline gives CDR1 LGHNA, CDR2 YSLEER. The CDR3 covers 16 residues. The CDR3 reads CASSQAIGADTGELFF. In DNA form, the CDR3 reads TGCGCCAGCAGCCAAGCTATTGGGGCAGACACCGGGGAGCTGTTTTTT.

This chain joins TRBV28 and TRBJ1-1; D is undetermined. The germline CDR1 and CDR2 sequences are MDHEN and SYDVKM. Trimming took 5 bases from V and 1 from J, leaving 17 bases between them. The CDR3 contains 16 residues. CDR3 region: CASSPVTRVTNTEAFF. The CDR3 DNA sequence: TGTGCCAGCAGTCCCGTAACGAGAGTGACGAACACTGAAGCTTTCTTT. Based on the CDR3 plus reference TRBV28 and TRBJ1-1, the full variable domain is DVKVTQSSRYLVKRTGEKVFLECVQDMDHENMFWYRQDPGLGLRLIYFSYDVKMKEKGDIPEGYSVSREKKERFSLILESASTNQTSMYLCASSPVTRVTNTEAFFGQGTRLTVV.

This clone was recorded only once. This chain links TRBV15 with TRBJ2-1, with a possible D match to TRBD1 (6 bases). This CDR3 spans 15 amino acids. The V and J ends lost 1 base and 7 bases respectively, with 14 bases between them. Per the germline V gene, CDR1 is LNHNV and CDR2 is YYDKDF (reference sequence). The CDR3 is CATSRAGGRWNEQFF. In nucleotides, the CDR3 is TGTGCCACCAGCAGAGCTGGGGGCCGTTGGAATGAGCAGTTCTTC.

Details on this clone: An end of the junction does not agree with germline; a read error may underlie this. J is TRBJ2-5 and V is TRBV7-7; the match to TRBD1 covers 9 bases. The germline V gene encodes CDR1 SSHAT and CDR2 FNYEAQ (reference sequence). The CDR3 sequence is 15 residues long. The CDR3 loop reads CASSRTGVSQETQYF. The CDR3 DNA is TGTGCTAGCAGCCGGACAGGGGTGTCCCAAGAGACCCAGTACTTC.

The gene calls are TRBV3-1 (or the pseudogene TRBV3-2) and TRBJ2-7; D ambiguous. The V end was cut by 3 bases, the J end by 7 bases, with 7 bases between. The CDR3 sequence is 11 residues long. Germline V CDR1 and CDR2: LGHDT, YNNKEL (reference sequence). The CDR3, as DNA: TGTGCCAGCAGCCAGGTTGAAGAGCAGTACTTC. It specifies CASSQVEEQYF.

The chain employs TRBV11-2 and TRBJ1-1; a weak D match, TRBD1 (5 bases). This CDR3 is built from 14 residues. V dropped 3 bases and J dropped 3 bases, with 11 bases sitting between them. Looked up from germline, CDR1 is SGHAT and CDR2 is FQNNGV. Here the CDR3 DNA reads TGTGCCAGCAGCTTGCTCAGGGATTACACTGAAGCTTTCTTT. The encoded protein is CASSLLRDYTEAFF.

DNA for the CDR3: TGTGCCAGCAGCTTGAAGAGTATCGGAAAACTGTTTTTT. Translated: CASSLKSIGKLFF. The V gene is TRBV7-2, the J gene TRBJ1-4; D gene unclear. V was clipped by 3 bases and J by 10 bases, with 12 bases between them. The CDR3 contains 13 residues. CDR1 SGHTA and CDR2 FQGNSA come from the germline V gene.

Here the CDR3 DNA reads TGTGCCTGGACCGCCCCGGGGGGGAGCGGTGAGCAGTACTTC. It yields the protein CAWTAPGGSGEQYF. The rearrangement uses TRBV30 and TRBJ2-7; the match to TRBD2 covers 8 bases. The CDR3 has 14 residues. The junction had 12 bases not matched to a gene; V was cut back by 4 bases and J by 7 bases. The germline CDR1 and CDR2 sequences are GTSNPN and SVGIG (reference sequence).

V usage is TRBV7-9 and J usage is TRBJ1-1, with D maybe TRBD1 (5 bases). CDR1 and CDR2 from the germline V gene are SEHNR and FQNEAQ (reference sequence). CDR3 length: 14 residues. The ends were cut back, 0 bases at V and 1 base at J, with 6 bases in the middle. The CDR3 DNA sequence: TGTGCCAGCAGCTTAGCCCAGGGGAACACTGAAGCTTTCTTT. Translating it yields CASSLAQGNTEAFF. Variable domain in full (rest from reference TRBV7-9 and TRBJ1-1): DTGVSQNPRHKITKRGQNVTFRCDPISEHNRLYWYRQTLGQGPEFLTYFQNEAQLEKSRLLSDRFSAERPKGSFSTLEIQRTEQGDSAMYLCASSLAQGNTEAFFGQGTRLTVV.

The chain recombines TRBV6-5 with TRBJ1-1, with D unclear. Per the germline V gene, CDR1 is MNHEY and CDR2 is SVGAGI. Trimming pared 9 bases from V and 3 bases from J, leaving 11 bases between. The CDR3 is 12 amino acids. CDR3 in amino acids: CASSRKDTEAFF. Here the CDR3 DNA reads TGTGCCAGTTCCCGGAAGGACACTGAAGCTTTCTTT.

The genes are TRBV6-4 and TRBJ1-1; D is undetermined. The CDR3 covers 13 residues. Deletions cut 6 bases from V and 2 bases from J, with 10 bases between. Germline CDR1 is MRHNA and CDR2 is SNTAGT. The CDR3 DNA reads as TGTGCCAGCAGCGTCGAAGTTAACACTGAAGCTTTCTTT. This codes for CASSVEVNTEAFF.

This chain uses TRBV28 with TRBJ2-5, with 8 nucleotides matching TRBD2. CDR1 is MDHEN, CDR2 SYDVKM, per germline. This CDR3 is built from 16 residues. Germline trimming cut 0 bases from V and 2 bases from J; bases unmatched to any gene: 5. CDR3 in DNA: TGTGCCAGCAGTTTATGGGCTAGCGGGTGGCAAGAGACCCAGTACTTC. Its protein is CASSLWASGWQETQYF.

The chain is built from TRBV27 and TRBJ1-4; D perhaps matches TRBD1 (5 bases). The CDR3 is 13 residues long. In germline, CDR1 is MNHEY, CDR2 SMNVEV (reference sequence). The V end lost 8 bases, the J end lost 4 bases, and 11 bases lay between the germline ends. The CDR3 DNA reads TGTGCCAGCCGGGGACCGCATAATGAAAAACTGTTTTTT. Encoded protein: CASRGPHNEKLFF.

The CDR3 nucleotides read TGTGCCACCAGCAGAGTGCAGGGGGCCTACGAGCAGTACTTC. It translates to CATSRVQGAYEQYF. The chain employs TRBV15 and TRBJ2-7, with 7 bases fitting TRBD1. CDR3 length: 14 residues. The V gene end was trimmed by 1 base and the J gene end by 2 bases; junction bases not matched to a gene: 2. Per germline, CDR1 LNHNV and CDR2 YYDKDF (reference sequence).

The chain is built from TRBV3-1 (or the pseudogene TRBV3-2) and TRBJ2-3, with D possibly being TRBD1 (5 bases). This CDR3 comprises 15 residues. V was trimmed by 1 base and J by 6 bases, leaving 14 bases between them. CDR1 is LGHDT, CDR2 YNNKEL, per germline (reference sequence). The CDR3 reads CASSQVGRDLDTQYF. Written as DNA, the CDR3 is TGTGCCAGCAGCCAAGTCGGCAGGGATTTGGATACGCAGTATTTT.